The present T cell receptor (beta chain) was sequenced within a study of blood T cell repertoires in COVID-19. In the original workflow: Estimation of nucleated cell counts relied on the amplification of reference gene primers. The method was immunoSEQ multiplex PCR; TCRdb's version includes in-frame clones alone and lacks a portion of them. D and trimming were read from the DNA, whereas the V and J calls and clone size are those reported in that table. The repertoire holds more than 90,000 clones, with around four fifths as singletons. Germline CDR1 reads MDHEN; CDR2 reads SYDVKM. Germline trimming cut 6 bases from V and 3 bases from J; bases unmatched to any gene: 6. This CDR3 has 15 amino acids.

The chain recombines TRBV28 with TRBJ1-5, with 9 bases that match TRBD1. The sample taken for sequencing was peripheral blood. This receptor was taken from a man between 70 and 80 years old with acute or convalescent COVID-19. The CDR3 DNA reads TGTGCCAGCAGATCTACAGGGGGCGTCAATCAGCCCCAGCATTTT. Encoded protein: CASRSTGGVNQPQHF.